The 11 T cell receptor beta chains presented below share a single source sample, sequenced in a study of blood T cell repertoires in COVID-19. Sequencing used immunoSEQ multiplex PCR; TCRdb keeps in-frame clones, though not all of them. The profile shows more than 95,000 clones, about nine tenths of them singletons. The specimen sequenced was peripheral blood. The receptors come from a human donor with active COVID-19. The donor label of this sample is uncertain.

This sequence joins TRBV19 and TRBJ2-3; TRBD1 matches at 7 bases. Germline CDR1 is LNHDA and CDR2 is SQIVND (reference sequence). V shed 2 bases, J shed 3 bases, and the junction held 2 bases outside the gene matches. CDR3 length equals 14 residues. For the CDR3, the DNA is TGTGCCAGTAGTATACGGGACAGAACAGATACGCAGTATTTT. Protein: CASSIRDRTDTQYF.

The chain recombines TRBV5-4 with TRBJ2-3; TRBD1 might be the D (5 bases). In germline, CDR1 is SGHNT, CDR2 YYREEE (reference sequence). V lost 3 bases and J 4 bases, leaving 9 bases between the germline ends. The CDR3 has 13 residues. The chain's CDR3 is CASSSRTSDTQYF. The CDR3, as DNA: TGTGCCAGCAGCTCGCGGACATCAGATACGCAGTATTTT.

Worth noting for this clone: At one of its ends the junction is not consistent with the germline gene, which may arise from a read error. DNA for the CDR3: TGTGCCAGCAGTCTATCGACAGGTAGCAATCAGCCCCAGCATTTT. This codes for CASSLSTGSNQPQHF. The V gene is TRBV27, the J gene TRBJ1-5; maybe TRBD1 (6 bases). CDR1 and CDR2 (germline): MNHEY, SMNVEV (reference sequence). This CDR3 has 15 amino acids.

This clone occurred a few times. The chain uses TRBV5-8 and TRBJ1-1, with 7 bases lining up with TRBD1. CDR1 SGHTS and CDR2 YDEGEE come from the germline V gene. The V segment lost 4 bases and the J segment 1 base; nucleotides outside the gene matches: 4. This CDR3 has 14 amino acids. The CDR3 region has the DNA TGTGCCAGCAGCCTGAGGACAGGGAACACTGAAGCTTTCTTT. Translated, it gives CASSLRTGNTEAFF.

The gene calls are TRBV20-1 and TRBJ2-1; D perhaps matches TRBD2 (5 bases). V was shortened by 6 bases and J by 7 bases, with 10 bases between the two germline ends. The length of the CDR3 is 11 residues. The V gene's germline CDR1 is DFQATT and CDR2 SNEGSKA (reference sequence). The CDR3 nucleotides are TGCAGTGCGGCCCCGGGGAATGAGCAGTTCTTC. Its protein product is CSAAPGNEQFF.

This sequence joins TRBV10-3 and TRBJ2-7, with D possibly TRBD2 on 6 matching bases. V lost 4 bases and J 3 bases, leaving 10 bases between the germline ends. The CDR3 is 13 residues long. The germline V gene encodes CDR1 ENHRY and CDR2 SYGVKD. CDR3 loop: CAISGSGVYEQYF. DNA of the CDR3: TGTGCCATCAGTGGTAGCGGCGTCTACGAGCAGTACTTC.

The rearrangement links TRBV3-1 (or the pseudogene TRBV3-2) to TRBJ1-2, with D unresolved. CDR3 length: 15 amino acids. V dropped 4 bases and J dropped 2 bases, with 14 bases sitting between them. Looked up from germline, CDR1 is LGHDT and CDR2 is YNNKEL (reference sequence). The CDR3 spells CASSRPGRGNYGYTF. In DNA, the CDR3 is TGTGCCAGCAGCCGGCCCGGGAGAGGGAACTATGGCTACACCTTC.

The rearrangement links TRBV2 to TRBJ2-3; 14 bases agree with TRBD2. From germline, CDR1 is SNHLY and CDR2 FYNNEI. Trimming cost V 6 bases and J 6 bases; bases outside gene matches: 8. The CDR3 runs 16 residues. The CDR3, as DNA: TGTGCCAGCAGGGCGCGGACTAGCGGGGGGCGGGATACGCAGTATTTT. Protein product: CASRARTSGGRDTQYF.

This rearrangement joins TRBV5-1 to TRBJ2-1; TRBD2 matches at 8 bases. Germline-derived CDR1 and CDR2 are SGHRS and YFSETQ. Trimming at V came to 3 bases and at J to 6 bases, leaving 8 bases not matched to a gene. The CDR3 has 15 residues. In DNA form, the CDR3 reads TGCGCCAGCAGCTCAGCGGGGGCCAAGTCCAATGAGCAGTTCTTC. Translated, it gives CASSSAGAKSNEQFF.

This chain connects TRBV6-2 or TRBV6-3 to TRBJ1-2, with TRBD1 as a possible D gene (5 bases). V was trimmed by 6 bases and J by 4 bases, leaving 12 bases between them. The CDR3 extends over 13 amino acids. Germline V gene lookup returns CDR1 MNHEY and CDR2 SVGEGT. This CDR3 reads CASSHGGTYGYTF. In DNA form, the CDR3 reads TGTGCCAGCAGCCACGGGGGGACCTATGGCTACACCTTC.

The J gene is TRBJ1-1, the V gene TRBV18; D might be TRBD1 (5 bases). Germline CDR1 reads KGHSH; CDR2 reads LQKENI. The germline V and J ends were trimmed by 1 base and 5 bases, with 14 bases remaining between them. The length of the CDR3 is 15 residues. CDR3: CASSPLEGAKTEAFF. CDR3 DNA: TGTGCCAGCTCACCACTTGAAGGGGCGAAAACTGAAGCTTTCTTT.